This TCR beta chain was sequenced for a study of regulatory T cells in long-lasting Graves disease. Assembly of TCR beta libraries relied on iRepertoire HTBI primers together with Arm-PCR of CDR3 regions. Each CDR3 protein is one row after TCRdb ran MiXCR on the multiplex PCR reads. Here the sample spans about 460,000 distinct CDR3 sequences, 12% to 15% being singletons. Time point noted: newly diagnosed GD, antithyroid drugs for less than 3 months. Extracted PBMC RNA gave rise to the TCR library. Germline CDR1 SGHRS, CDR2 YFSETQ. The CDR3 runs 14 residues. Trimming removed 3 bases at V and 0 bases at J, with 10 bases between. The same sample was also studied in work on T cells in Graves' hyperthyroidism and ophthalmopathy.

This sequence originates from a woman aged 50 to 65 with Graves disease. This chain uses TRBV5-1 with TRBJ2-7; tentative D call: TRBD2 (5 bases). The source was peripheral blood mononuclear cells (PBMCs), collected at new diagnosis, from a patient treated with antithyroid drugs. Here the CDR3 DNA reads TGCGCCAGCAGCTCCTTACTAGACTCCTACGAGCAGTACTTC. It specifies CASSSLLDSYEQYF.